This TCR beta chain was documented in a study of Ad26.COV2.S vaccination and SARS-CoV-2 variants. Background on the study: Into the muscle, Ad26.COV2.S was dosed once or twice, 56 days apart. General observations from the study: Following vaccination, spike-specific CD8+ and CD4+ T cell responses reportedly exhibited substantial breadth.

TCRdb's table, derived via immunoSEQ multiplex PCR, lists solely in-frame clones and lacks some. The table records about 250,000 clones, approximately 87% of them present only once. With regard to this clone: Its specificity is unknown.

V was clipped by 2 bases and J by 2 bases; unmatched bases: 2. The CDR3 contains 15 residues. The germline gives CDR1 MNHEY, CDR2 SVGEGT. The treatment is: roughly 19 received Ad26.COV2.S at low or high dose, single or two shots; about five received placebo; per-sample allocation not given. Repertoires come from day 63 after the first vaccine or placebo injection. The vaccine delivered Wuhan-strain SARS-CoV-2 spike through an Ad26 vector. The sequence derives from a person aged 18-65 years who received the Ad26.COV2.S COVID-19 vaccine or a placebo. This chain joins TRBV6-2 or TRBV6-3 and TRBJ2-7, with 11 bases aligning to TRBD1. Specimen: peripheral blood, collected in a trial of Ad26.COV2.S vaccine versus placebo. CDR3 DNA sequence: TGTGCCAGCAGTTACGGGACAGGGGGTGCCTACGAGCAGTACTTC. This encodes CASSYGTGGAYEQYF.